The 5 T cell receptor beta chains listed next were all sequenced from one sample in a study of T-cell memory formation after mild COVID-19. In TCRdb, the 5' RACE reads were re-called with MiXCR into one record per CDR3 protein. Found here are approximately 300,000 distinct CDR3 sequences, roughly 8.2% of them singletons; the top ten hold about 20%. Sequencing was performed on PBMCs or a T cell subset sorted from them (not recorded which). All receptors come from a man younger than 35 who had mild COVID-19 (a few samples of this study predate the infection). Cell type and time point are not known.

In its sample, this clonotype was seen a few times. This chain uses TRBV3-1 with TRBJ2-5, with D hard to call. V was cut by 5 bases and J by 4 bases, with 8 bases left in between. CDR1 is LGHDT and CDR2 is YNNKEL in the germline V gene (reference sequence). The CDR3 runs 12 residues. Here the CDR3 reads CASSATLETQYF. In DNA form, the CDR3 reads TGTGCCAGCAGCGCTACCCTAGAGACCCAGTACTTC.

This clonotype was recorded a few times. The chain has TRBV6-5 and TRBJ2-2; D tentatively reads TRBD1 or TRBD2 (6 bases each). From germline, CDR1 is MNHEY and CDR2 SVGAGI. V lost 5 bases and J lost 4, with 11 bases in between. The CDR3 consists of 14 residues. As DNA, the CDR3 is TGTGCCAGCAGTCATGAGGGGGGCACCGGGGAGCTGTTTTTT. Translating gives CASSHEGGTGELFF.

This clonotype was seen a few times. This chain joins TRBV4-3 and TRBJ2-5, with D hard to call. Trimming took 0 bases from V and 4 from J, leaving 9 bases between them. CDR3 length equals 14 residues. CDR1 and CDR2 from the germline V gene are LGHNA and YSLEER. The CDR3 DNA is TGCGCCAGCAGCCAAGATCTGAGCCGAGAGACCCAGTACTTC. Its protein is CASSQDLSRETQYF.

This clonotype was detected many times. This rearrangement joins TRBV7-9 to TRBJ2-3; D is perhaps TRBD2 (6 bases). The CDR3 runs to 15 residues. V was trimmed by 4 bases and J by 5 bases, leaving 16 bases between them. Germline CDR1 SEHNR, CDR2 FQNEAQ (reference sequence). The CDR3 DNA reads TGTGCCAGCAGCTCACGAGCGGAGGGTGGAGATACGCAGTATTTT. Translating gives CASSSRAEGGDTQYF.

There are a few counts of this clonotype. The CDR3 DNA sequence: TGTGCCAGCAGCTTAGACCGGGCGCTTGACTATGGCTACACCTTC. It is translated as CASSLDRALDYGYTF. V and J are TRBV7-2 and TRBJ1-2; D remains unclear. The CDR3 extends over 15 amino acids. Germline values: CDR1 SGHTA, CDR2 FQGNSA. V was cut by 1 base and J by 3 bases, with 12 bases left in between.